Following are 7 T cell receptor beta chains from one sample sequenced in a study of breast tumors, draining lymph nodes, adjacent tissues. Samples came from axillary lymph nodes draining the breast cancer. TCRdb ran MiXCR on the multiplex PCR reads and lists one entry per CDR3 protein. The repertoire holds some 100,000 distinct CDR3 sequences, with roughly 20% as singletons. Sequenced sample: axillary lymph node tissue. Every receptor here comes from a female donor with breast cancer. Some clones in this sample may be carry-over from other donors' samples.

The J gene is TRBJ2-7, the V gene TRBV30, with 7 positions matching TRBD1. Unmatched junction bases numbered 6, after V lost 1 base and J lost 0 bases. The CDR3 loop spans 15 amino acids. Germline V gene lookup returns CDR1 GTSNPN and CDR2 SVGIG (reference sequence). The CDR3 sequence: CAWSGPGTASYEQYF. CDR3 in DNA: TGTGCCTGGAGTGGCCCCGGGACAGCCTCCTACGAGCAGTACTTC.

The sample holds a few counts of this clonotype. The chain is built from TRBV6-2 or TRBV6-3 and TRBJ2-1, with D perhaps TRBD2 (6 bases). The CDR3 runs 14 residues. The germline CDR1 and CDR2 sequences are MNHEY and SVGEGT. Deletions cut 7 bases from V and 3 bases from J, with 13 bases between. CDR3 nucleotide sequence: TGTGCCAGCAACCGAGCGGGCGACTACAATGAGCAGTTCTTC. Translating it yields CASNRAGDYNEQFF.

In this sample, this clonotype turned up many times. The V and J genes are TRBV5-6 and TRBJ2-1; 8 bases are shared with TRBD2. This CDR3 is 18 amino acids long. Trimming cost V 3 bases and J 0 bases; bases outside gene matches: 11. Germline V gene data show CDR1 as SGHDT and CDR2 as YYEEEE. The CDR3 loop reads CASSSSGGDYVSYNEQFF. The DNA for the CDR3 is TGTGCCAGCAGCTCTTCGGGGGGGGACTACGTCTCCTACAATGAGCAGTTCTTC.

Details on this clonotype: An end of the junction does not agree with germline; a read error may underlie this. The chain links TRBV30 to TRBJ1-2; D might be TRBD1 (6 bases). The CDR3 has 14 amino acids. Germline CDR1 GTSNPN, CDR2 SVGIG (reference sequence). The CDR3 coding sequence is TGTGCCCGGAGTCCCGACGACAGGAGAAATGGCTACACCTTC. As protein: CARSPDDRRNGYTF. The variable domain in full, with the rest retrieved from reference TRBV30 and TRBJ1-2, is SQTIHQWPATLVQPVGSPLSLECTVEGTSNPNLYWYRQAAGRGLQLLFYSVGIGQISSEVPQNLSASRPQDRQFILSSKKLLLSDSGFYLCARSPDDRRNGYTFGSGTRLTVV.

This clonotype was seen at least ten times. The rearrangement uses TRBV5-1 and TRBJ1-2, with D unclear. The CDR3 has 17 residues. V lost 0 bases, J lost 3 bases, and 18 bases lay in between. Germline loops: CDR1 SGHRS, CDR2 YFSETQ. DNA of the CDR3: TGCGCCAGCAGCTTGGATTTGGGGTCGACTTCCCACTATGGCTACACCTTC. It encodes CASSLDLGSTSHYGYTF.

Points on this clonotype: A read error is possible here, since a much larger clone lies one base away. This sequence joins TRBV7-8 and TRBJ2-3, with 9 bases lining up with TRBD2. V trimming: 3 bases; J trimming: 2 bases; junction bases outside the gene matches: 3. The CDR3 has 15 amino acids. Germline assignment: CDR1 SGHVS and CDR2 FQNEAQ. CDR3 DNA sequence: TGTGCCAGCAGCTTGCGGGAGGGCCCCACAGATACGCAGTATTTT. This codes for CASSLREGPTDTQYF.

This chain connects TRBV12-3 or TRBV12-4 to TRBJ1-6; the D is unclear. The CDR3 extends over 13 amino acids. V lost 5 bases to trimming and J lost 5 bases, with 7 bases between them. The CDR3 loop is CASSPTDNSPLHF. The CDR3 DNA follows: TGTGCCAGCAGTCCTACCGATAATTCACCCCTCCACTTT.